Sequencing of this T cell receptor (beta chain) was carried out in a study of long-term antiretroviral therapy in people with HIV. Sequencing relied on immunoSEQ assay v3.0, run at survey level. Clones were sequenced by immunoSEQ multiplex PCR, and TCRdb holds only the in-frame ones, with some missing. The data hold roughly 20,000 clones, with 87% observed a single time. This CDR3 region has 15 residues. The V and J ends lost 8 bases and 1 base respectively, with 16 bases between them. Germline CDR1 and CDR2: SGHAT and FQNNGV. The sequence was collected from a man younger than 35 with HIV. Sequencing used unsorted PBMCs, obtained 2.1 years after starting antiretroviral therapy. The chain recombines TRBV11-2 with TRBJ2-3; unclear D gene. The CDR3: CASSPRDSRTDTQYF. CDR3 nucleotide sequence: TGTGCCAGCTCCCCACGAGACTCTCGCACAGATACGCAGTATTTT.